These 22 T cell receptor beta chains came from one sample sequenced in a study of blood T cells in healthy people across ages. Through a sample-barcoded 5' primer and a J-beta primer mix, a second PCR was run for roughly 6 to 11 cycles. TCRdb passed the 5' RACE reads through MiXCR, listing each CDR3 protein once. The sample has hundreds of thousands of distinct CDR3 sequences; about 37% are singletons. The sample consisted of blood. Receptors were obtained from a man between 18 and 35 years old in good health.

This clonotype came up a few times. V is TRBV5-1 and J is TRBJ1-1, with 7 nucleotides matching TRBD1. Trimming cost V 0 bases and J 1 base; bases outside gene matches: 9. Germline loops: CDR1 SGHRS, CDR2 YFSETQ. The length of the CDR3 is 17 residues. CDR3 in amino acids: CASSLVVGGQRNTEAFF. The CDR3 DNA reads TGCGCCAGCAGCTTGGTGGTAGGGGGACAGAGGAACACTGAAGCTTTCTTT. Looking up the rest from reference TRBV5-1 and TRBJ1-1 gives the full variable domain: KAGVTQTPRYLIKTRGQQVTLSCSPISGHRSVSWYQQTPGQGLQFLFEYFSETQRNKGNFPGRFSGRQFSNSRSEMNVSTLELGDSALYLCASSLVVGGQRNTEAFFGQGTRLTVV.

Regarding this clonotype: Its ends do not fully match the called genes, so a read error is possible. The chain uses TRBV20-1 and TRBJ2-7; tentative D call: TRBD1 (6 bases). The CDR3 is made up of 11 amino acids. From germline, CDR1 is DFQATT and CDR2 SNEGSKA (reference sequence). CDR3 region: CSAQTGNEQYF. CDR3 DNA: TGTAGTGCTCAAACAGGGAACGAGCAGTACTTC.

Points on this clonotype: The germline gene is not matched at one end of the junction; a read error may be the cause. This sequence joins TRBV3-1 and TRBJ1-5; D is unclear. Germline V lookup: CDR1 LGHDT, CDR2 YNNKEL (reference sequence). The CDR3 spans 14 residues. CDR3 protein: CVSSQDPINQPQHF. Here the CDR3 DNA reads TGTGTCAGCAGCCAAGATCCCATCAATCAGCCCCAGCATTTT.

V is TRBV29-1 and J is TRBJ1-5; 7 bases agree with TRBD1. CDR1 and CDR2 from the germline V gene are SQVTM and ANQGSEA. The ends lost 7 bases at V and 0 bases at J; junction bases unmatched: 15. The length of the CDR3 is 17 residues. CDR3 DNA: TGCAGCGCCAAATTCAGGGGGGAGGCGTATAGCAATCAGCCCCAGCATTTT. Its protein is CSAKFRGEAYSNQPQHF.

A few counts support this clonotype. The V call is TRBV28, the J call TRBJ2-3; 7 bases are shared with TRBD2. From germline, CDR1 is MDHEN and CDR2 SYDVKM. This CDR3 is 12 amino acids long. V was pared by 10 bases and J by 10 bases, with 11 bases of the junction left unmatched. The CDR3 protein is CATPLPGLPQYF. The CDR3 nucleotides read TGTGCCACTCCTCTCCCGGGACTACCGCAGTATTTT.

This chain connects TRBV20-1 to TRBJ2-4, with 9 bases that match TRBD1. V lost 0 bases to trimming and J lost 1 base; unmatched junction nucleotides: 13. The CDR3 contains 19 residues. In germline, CDR1 is DFQATT, CDR2 SNEGSKA (reference sequence). CDR3 sequence (DNA): TGCAGTGCTAGAGATGAAAACCCGGGACAGGGAAAGGCCAAAAACATTCAGTACTTC. It specifies CSARDENPGQGKAKNIQYF.

The chain employs TRBV20-1 and TRBJ2-4; unclear D gene. This CDR3 has 15 residues. Trimming took off 7 bases at V and 13 bases at J, with 29 bases between the two ends. CDR1 and CDR2 (germline): DFQATT, SNEGSKA (reference sequence). CDR3 residues: CSVLRSAQFLMGQYF. The CDR3 nucleotides read TGCAGTGTTCTGAGATCAGCGCAATTTTTGATGGGGCAGTACTTC.

This clonotype appeared a few times. The genes are TRBV6-2 or TRBV6-3 and TRBJ2-1; D may correspond to TRBD1 or TRBD2 (6 bases each). The V and J ends lost 7 bases and 6 bases respectively, with 19 bases between them. The CDR3 is 15 amino acids. Looked up from germline, CDR1 is MNHEY and CDR2 is SVGEGT. The CDR3 DNA is TGTGCCAGCACCGCCCTGGGGGGACAAATCAATGAGCAGTTCTTC. Its translation: CASTALGGQINEQFF.

V usage is TRBV5-1 and J usage is TRBJ1-1; perhaps TRBD1 as D (6 bases). Trimming took off 5 bases at V and 3 bases at J, with 20 bases between the two ends. Germline V gene lookup returns CDR1 SGHRS and CDR2 YFSETQ. The CDR3 totals 16 residues. The CDR3 DNA sequence: TGCGCCAGCAGTCTCATCAGGGGCAGGGTAGACACTGAAGCTTTCTTT. Protein product: CASSLIRGRVDTEAFF.

The genes are TRBV3-1 and TRBJ2-1, with TRBD2 as a possible D gene (5 bases). V lost 1 base and J lost 13, with 20 bases in between. The CDR3 totals 15 residues. Germline V gene lookup returns CDR1 LGHDT and CDR2 YNNKEL (reference sequence). The CDR3 here is CASSQVPDLQETQFF. In DNA, the CDR3 is TGTGCCAGCAGCCAAGTTCCGGACTTGCAAGAGACCCAGTTCTTC.

This clonotype has at least ten counts. The rearrangement links TRBV7-2 to TRBJ2-7; perhaps TRBD1 as D (6 bases). The germline CDR1 and CDR2 sequences are SGHTA and FQGNSA. V lost 4 bases, J lost 6 bases, and 13 bases lay in between. The CDR3 covers 13 residues. The CDR3: CASSSHREPEQYF. DNA of the CDR3: TGTGCCAGCAGCTCCCACAGGGAGCCCGAGCAGTACTTC.

This clonotype was picked up a small number of times. This chain connects TRBV4-1 to TRBJ1-1; 10 bases fit TRBD1. The junction had 17 bases not matched to a gene; V was cut back by 3 bases and J by 4 bases. This CDR3 is 19 amino acids long. The germline gives CDR1 MGHRA, CDR2 YSYEKL. CDR3 DNA: TGCGCCAGCAGCCACCCTAAGGGGGGGACAGGGGAAAGAGTCACTGAAGCTTTCTTT. This codes for CASSHPKGGTGERVTEAFF.

V usage is TRBV3-1 and J usage is TRBJ2-7; D unresolved. The V end was cut by 4 bases, the J end by 6 bases, with 7 bases between. Germline values: CDR1 LGHDT, CDR2 YNNKEL (reference sequence). The CDR3 length is 11 residues. CDR3 protein: CASSRGAEQYF. The CDR3 bases are TGTGCCAGCAGCCGAGGAGCCGAGCAGTACTTC.

The V and J genes are TRBV15 and TRBJ2-1; 7 positions agree with TRBD1. Per germline, CDR1 LNHNV and CDR2 YYDKDF (reference sequence). With V trimmed by 3 bases and J by 9 bases, 5 bases remained unmatched. CDR3 length: 13 residues. This CDR3 is CATSSDRVGEQFF. The DNA for the CDR3 is TGTGCCACCAGCAGCGACAGGGTTGGTGAGCAGTTCTTC. Based on the CDR3 plus reference TRBV15 and TRBJ2-1, the full variable domain is DAMVIQNPRYQVTQFGKPVTLSCSQTLNHNVMYWYQQKSSQAPKLLFHYYDKDFNNEADTPDNFQSRRPNTSFCFLDIRSPGLGDTAMYLCATSSDRVGEQFFGPGTRLTVL.

The V gene is TRBV5-1, the J gene TRBJ2-1; D remains unclear. The ends were cut back, 2 bases at V and 9 bases at J, with 15 bases in the middle. CDR1 and CDR2 from the germline V gene are SGHRS and YFSETQ. The CDR3 has 14 residues. CDR3: CASSLRSVNTEQFF. CDR3 nucleotides: TGCGCCAGCAGCTTACGGAGCGTTAACACTGAGCAGTTCTTC.

This clonotype showed up just a few times. The rearrangement uses TRBV5-1 and TRBJ2-1, with 10 nucleotides matching TRBD1. From germline, CDR1 is SGHRS and CDR2 YFSETQ. The CDR3 spans 14 residues. V dropped 6 bases and J dropped 6; count of bases not matched to a gene: 6. The CDR3 coding sequence is TGCGCCAGCAACACCGGGACAGGGGCCAATGAGCAGTTCTTC. As protein: CASNTGTGANEQFF.

The J gene is TRBJ2-3, the V gene TRBV7-2, with 13 bases that match TRBD2. The trim removed 1 base at V and 8 bases at J, leaving 9 bases unmatched. This CDR3 is 17 amino acids long. Germline loops: CDR1 SGHTA, CDR2 FQGNSA. CDR3 in DNA: TGTGCCAGCAGCTTAGAACTAGCGGGGGGGCGGATCTGTACGCAGTATTTT. Translated, it gives CASSLELAGGRICTQYF.

This clonotype was picked up many times. This chain uses TRBV15 with TRBJ2-3; TRBD1 matches at 7 bases. CDR1 is LNHNV, CDR2 YYDKDF, per germline (reference sequence). Unmatched junction bases numbered 6, after V lost 2 bases and J lost 1 base. CDR3 length equals 16 residues. In DNA form, the CDR3 reads TGTGCCACCAGCAGATCCTCCGGGACAGGCACAGATACGCAGTATTTT. This encodes CATSRSSGTGTDTQYF. The entire variable domain, with the rest obtained from reference TRBV15 and TRBJ2-3, is as follows: DAMVIQNPRYQVTQFGKPVTLSCSQTLNHNVMYWYQQKSSQAPKLLFHYYDKDFNNEADTPDNFQSRRPNTSFCFLDIRSPGLGDTAMYLCATSRSSGTGTDTQYFGPGTRLTVL.

This clonotype was counted a single time. V gene TRBV12-3 or TRBV12-4 combines with J gene TRBJ2-2; 7 nucleotides agree with TRBD1. V was pared by 7 bases and J by 4 bases, with 9 bases of the junction left unmatched. This CDR3 region has 15 residues. The CDR3 is CASTKQQGSTGELFF. CDR3 DNA sequence: TGTGCCAGCACCAAACAACAGGGGAGCACCGGGGAGCTGTTTTTT.

This clonotype occurred many times. The rearrangement joins TRBV12-3 or TRBV12-4 to TRBJ1-1; 7 positions agree with TRBD1. The CDR3 has 14 amino acids. V lost 5 bases and J lost 0; bases outside the gene matches: 3. The CDR3 loop is CASSRDSLNTEAFF. The CDR3 DNA follows: TGTGCCAGCAGTCGGGACAGCCTGAACACTGAAGCTTTCTTT.

In this sample, this clonotype turned up a few times. The chain joins TRBV14 to TRBJ2-5, with D unclear. Germline assignment: CDR1 SGHDN and CDR2 FVKESK. The CDR3 sequence is 11 residues long. Trimming stripped 1 base from V and 7 bases from J, with 4 bases between. The CDR3 DNA is TGTGCCAGCAGCCAAGTGGGGACCCAGTACTTC. It specifies CASSQVGTQYF.

The rearrangement links TRBV5-1 to TRBJ1-1, with D perhaps TRBD1 (5 bases). The V gene lost 3 bases and the J gene lost 0 bases, with 9 bases spanning the gap. The CDR3 extends over 14 amino acids. Germline CDR1 reads SGHRS; CDR2 reads YFSETQ. The CDR3 here is CASSSTTVNTEAFF. The CDR3 coding sequence is TGCGCCAGCAGCTCCACGACAGTGAACACTGAAGCTTTCTTT.